A single T cell receptor beta chain is shown here with its context. A read error may account for a junction end that differs from germline. The record originates from a study of blood T cells in healthy people across ages. At the level of the study: With template switching, about one barcoded beta molecule was captured per two T cells.

PCR was performed a second time for roughly 7 to 12 cycles using a sample-barcoded 5' primer and a J-beta primer mix. TCRdb used MiXCR to reprocess the 5' RACE reads, holding one entry per CDR3 protein. The sample lists hundreds of thousands of distinct CDR3 sequences; 25% were seen once. The CDR3 is 14 amino acids. Separately, the same data were catalogued under a study of T cells of mothers and their children.

The chain joins TRBV12-3 or TRBV12-4 to TRBJ2-1, with D perhaps TRBD2 (6 bases). The sequence derives from a boy younger than 18 in good health. Material for sequencing was blood. CDR3 DNA sequence: TGTGCCAGCAGCTTAGCGAGTACTAGCTTTGAGCAGTTCTTC. Translation: CASSLASTSFEQFF.